This T cell receptor beta chain was captured by sequencing in a study of T cells after yellow fever vaccination. The germline V gene has CDR1 SEHNR and CDR2 FQNEAQ (reference sequence). The CDR3 has 15 amino acids. V lost 6 bases to trimming and J lost 6 bases, with 18 bases between them. Each CDR3 protein gets one entry after TCRdb re-called the 5' RACE reads with MiXCR. In the table there are under 700,000 distinct CDR3 sequences, around 17% of which are singletons. Study results and caveats: A limited proportion of clonotypes was detected within both the CD4 and CD8 compartments.

Regarding this clonotype: Its target is unknown.

The sequences come from PBMCs, collected 5 to 6 days after the first yellow fever vaccination. The clonotype originates from a man younger than 30 who received the YFV17D yellow fever vaccine. The chain employs TRBV7-9 and TRBJ2-1; D not resolved. CDR3 loop: CASRPGQDGVNEQFF. CDR3 bases: TGTGCCAGCAGGCCTGGGCAGGACGGAGTCAATGAGCAGTTCTTC.